This TCR beta chain was obtained from a study of early T cells in non-severe SARS-CoV-2 infection. V lost 2 bases, J lost 0 bases, and 9 bases lay in between. The CDR3 has 15 amino acids. The germline V gene encodes CDR1 SGHTA and CDR2 FQGNSA. One entry per CDR3 protein results from TCRdb running MiXCR on the 5' RACE reads. The profile shows tens of thousands of distinct CDR3 sequences, about an eighth of them singletons. The sample comprised whole blood. The clonotype comes from an adult who was a healthcare worker with PCR-confirmed SARS-CoV-2 infection or an uninfected control (not recorded which). The rearrangement joins TRBV7-2 to TRBJ2-3; TRBD1 might be the D (5 bases). For the CDR3, the DNA is TGTGCCAGCAGCTTAAGGGGAATTAGCACAGATACGCAGTATTTT. This sequence encodes CASSLRGISTDTQYF. Variable domain in full (rest from reference TRBV7-2 and TRBJ2-3): GAGVSQSPSNKVTEKGKDVELRCDPISGHTALYWYRQSLGQGLEFLIYFQGNSAPDKSGLPSDRFSAERTGGSVSTLTIQRTQQEDSAVYLCASSLRGISTDTQYFGPGTRLTVL.